This TCR beta chain was captured by sequencing in a study of immune characterization of retroperitoneal liposarcoma. Each CDR3 protein gets one entry after TCRdb re-called the PCR reads with MiXCR. Of almost 8,500 distinct CDR3 sequences listed, roughly 39% are singletons. This clonotype showed up just a few times. The junction had 14 bases not matched to a gene; V was cut back by 8 bases and J by 13 bases. The CDR3 totals 13 residues. Germline CDR1 MNHNS, CDR2 SASEGT. The sequenced sample consisted of tumor tissue. The J gene is TRBJ2-1, the V gene TRBV6-1, with 7 positions matching TRBD1. This TCR came from a male donor with retroperitoneal liposarcoma. The CDR3 nucleotides are TGTGCCAGCGTCTGGACAGGACGAGAGACCCAGTTCTTC. Its translation is CASVWTGRETQFF.